The rows below give T cell receptor beta chains drawn from one sample of a study of blood T cell repertoires in COVID-19. Clones were sequenced by immunoSEQ multiplex PCR, and TCRdb holds only the in-frame ones, with some missing. The sample includes 150,000 or so clones, 92% seen only once; the top ten take about 4.8%. The sample comprised peripheral blood. Receptors were obtained from a man under 40 with COVID-19, enrolled during active disease. The CDR3 runs from the conserved cysteine through the conserved F or W. A D gene is named only where the DNA matches it firmly. Clone size is stated in some rows and not others, as once, few, many or a class when expanded.

j_call	v_call	clone_size	d_call	cdr3_aa	cdr3_nt
TRBJ2-2	TRBV6-2/TRBV6-3	-	TRBD2	CASSYFPSSGGMAGELFF	TGTGCCAGCAGTTACTTTCCATCTAGCGGGGGGATGGCCGGGGAGCTGTTTTTT
TRBJ1-6	TRBV6-2/TRBV6-3	-	TRBD1	CASSDPGQTSPLHF	TGTGCCAGCAGTGACCCGGGACAGACTTCACCCCTCCACTTT
TRBJ1-1	TRBV19	once	TRBD1	CASSTKRGGTVNTEAFF	TGTGCCAGTAGTACGAAAAGAGGGGGGACAGTGAACACTGAAGCTTTCTTT
TRBJ1-1	TRBV27	-	-	CASSLSGWSARGVEAFF	TGTGCCAGCAGTTTATCGGGTTGGTCGGCGCGAGGAGTTGAAGCTTTCTTT
TRBJ2-7	TRBV5-1	once	-	CASSLSPGWGYEQYF	TGCGCCAGCAGCCTTTCACCGGGATGGGGTTACGAGCAGTACTTC
TRBJ2-1	TRBV6-4	-	TRBD2	CASSDGTSGGYNEQFF	TGTGCCAGCAGTGACGGGACTAGCGGGGGGTACAATGAGCAGTTCTTC
TRBJ2-1	TRBV19	-	-	CASSIGQLNEQFF	TGTGCCAGTAGTATTGGACAGCTCAATGAGCAGTTCTTC
TRBJ1-2	TRBV7-9	-	-	CASSLVLAGIRGGYTF	TGTGCCAGCAGCTTAGTGTTGGCGGGGATCCGTGGTGGCTACACCTTC
TRBJ1-2	TRBV19	-	-	CASSIAPGSHGYTF	TGTGCCAGTAGTATAGCCCCAGGTTCTCATGGCTACACCTTC
TRBJ1-5	TRBV24-1	-	TRBD1	CATSDPRQGRTQPQHF	TGTGCCACCAGTGATCCGCGACAGGGTCGGACTCAGCCCCAGCATTTT
TRBJ2-7	TRBV11-3	-	-	CASSPGIWAPHEQYF	TGTGCCAGCAGCCCGGGGATCTGGGCCCCTCACGAGCAGTACTTC
TRBJ1-4	TRBV18	once	TRBD1	CASSWTGDEKLFF	TGTGCCAGCTCATGGACAGGCGATGAAAAACTGTTTTTT
TRBJ1-2	TRBV7-2	-	-	CASSLGQRYYGYTF	TGTGCCAGCAGCCTCGGACAGCGTTATTATGGCTACACCTTC
TRBJ2-5	TRBV19	-	-	CASSIDPEGDTQYF	TGTGCCAGTAGTATAGATCCAGAGGGGGATACCCAGTACTTC
TRBJ2-5	TRBV11-2	-	-	CASSPTRETQYF	TGTGCCAGCAGCCCGACGAGGGAGACCCAGTACTTC
TRBJ1-1	TRBV5-1	-	TRBD1	CASSFMSGDRGPNTEAFF	TGCGCCAGCAGCTTTATGTCCGGGGACAGGGGGCCGAACACTGAAGCTTTCTTT
TRBJ2-1	TRBV6-6	-	TRBD1	CASSYYRGQNYNEQFF	TGTGCCAGCAGTTACTATCGGGGACAGAACTACAATGAGCAGTTCTTC
TRBJ1-2	TRBV7-8	-	-	CASSLAQMYSGYTF	TGTGCCAGCAGCTTAGCCCAGATGTACAGTGGCTACACCTTC
TRBJ2-7	TRBV19	-	-	CATTSPGGLYEQYF	TGTGCCACCACATCCCCCGGGGGACTTTACGAGCAGTACTTC
TRBJ2-7	TRBV28	once	TRBD2	CASSLSTSGRTYEQYF	TGTGCCAGCAGTTTATCGACTAGCGGGAGGACCTACGAGCAGTACTTC
TRBJ2-1	TRBV3-1/TRBV3-2	once	TRBD2	CASSPTVLAGRDEQFF	TGTGCCAGCAGCCCCACAGTGTTAGCGGGAAGGGATGAGCAGTTCTTC
TRBJ2-1	TRBV19	once	-	CASSPLLGLYNEQFF	TGTGCCAGTAGTCCCTTACTAGGCCTATACAATGAGCAGTTCTTC
TRBJ2-5	TRBV7-2	-	TRBD2	CASSWLAGGLRETQYF	TGTGCCAGCAGCTGGCTAGCGGGGGGGCTCAGAGAGACCCAGTACTTC
TRBJ1-1	TRBV29-1	-	TRBD1	CSVVSPPQGAWGKNTEAFF	TGCAGCGTTGTAAGCCCCCCCCAGGGGGCATGGGGAAAAAACACTGAAGCTTTCTTT
TRBJ2-5	TRBV13	once	TRBD2	CASSFWREKETQYF	TGTGCCAGCAGCTTTTGGCGGGAGAAAGAGACCCAGTACTTC
TRBJ2-2	TRBV3-1/TRBV3-2	-	-	CASSQGQFYDAGELFF	TGTGCCAGCAGCCAAGGACAGTTTTATGACGCCGGGGAGCTGTTTTTT
TRBJ1-1	TRBV19	-	-	CASSIFYRSHTEAFF	TGTGCCAGTAGTATATTTTACAGGTCTCACACTGAAGCTTTCTTT
TRBJ1-5	TRBV19	-	-	CASIPPGGEGNQPQHF	TGTGCCAGTATTCCTCCCGGGGGGGAAGGCAATCAGCCCCAGCATTTT
TRBJ1-1	TRBV7-9	-	TRBD1	CASSLTGKYTEAFF	TGTGCCAGCAGCCTGACAGGGAAATACACTGAAGCTTTCTTT
TRBJ1-1	TRBV5-1	-	TRBD1	CASSLRAGGSEGNTEAFF	TGCGCCAGCAGCTTGAGGGCAGGGGGTTCGGAAGGTAACACTGAAGCTTTCTTT
TRBJ1-2	TRBV5-4	-	TRBD1	CASSPPGTGGRNYGYTF	TGTGCCAGCAGCCCCCCCGGGACAGGGGGCCGAAACTATGGCTACACCTTC
TRBJ1-2	TRBV28	-	-	CASSLFGQSYGYTF	TGTGCCAGCAGTTTGTTCGGACAGAGCTATGGCTACACCTTC
TRBJ1-4	TRBV5-1	-	-	CASSLAYDPRVDDSLGKLFF	TGCGCCAGCAGCTTGGCCTATGATCCCAGGGTCGATGATTCCCTCGGAAAACTGTTTTTT
TRBJ1-1	TRBV3-1/TRBV3-2	-	TRBD1	CASSQGGQGTEAFF	TGTGCCAGCAGCCAAGGAGGACAGGGGACTGAAGCTTTCTTT
TRBJ2-6	TRBV5-1	-	-	CASSLALAGANVLTF	TGCGCCAGCAGCTTGGCCCTCGCTGGGGCCAACGTCCTGACTTTC
TRBJ2-1	TRBV19	-	-	CASSLGAGSMNEQFF	TGTGCCAGTAGCCTGGGTGCAGGGTCGATGAATGAGCAGTTCTTC
TRBJ2-7	TRBV18	-	-	CASSPYTVTSSYEQYF	TGTGCCAGCTCACCATACACAGTAACTAGCTCCTACGAGCAGTACTTC
TRBJ2-3	TRBV7-2	-	TRBD1	CASRTGGSSTDTQYF	TGTGCCAGCAGGACAGGGGGTTCTAGCACAGATACGCAGTATTTT
TRBJ1-2	TRBV19	-	TRBD1	CASSAGTGYLINYGYTF	TGTGCCAGTAGCGCCGGGACAGGTTACTTAATTAACTATGGCTACACCTTC
TRBJ1-1	TRBV4-3	-	TRBD1	CASSQGDRGNTEAFF	TGCGCCAGCAGCCAAGGGGACAGGGGGAACACTGAAGCTTTCTTT
TRBJ1-6	TRBV6-6	-	TRBD1	CASSLTGSSYNSPLHF	TGTGCCAGCAGTCTGACAGGGAGCTCCTATAATTCACCCCTCCACTTT
TRBJ2-6	TRBV10-3	-	-	CAISEGGSTAGANVLTF	TGTGCCATCAGTGAGGGCGGATCGACAGCTGGGGCCAACGTCCTGACTTTC
TRBJ1-1	TRBV4-2	-	-	CASSQEDNGWGGTEAFF	TGTGCCAGCAGCCAAGAGGATAATGGTTGGGGGGGCACTGAAGCTTTCTTT
TRBJ1-5	TRBV7-6	-	-	CASSPKWGDNQPQHF	TGTGCCAGCAGCCCGAAATGGGGGGACAATCAGCCCCAGCATTTT
TRBJ2-7	TRBV5-1	-	-	CASSSGTRTYEQYF	TGCGCCAGCAGCTCGGGGACTCGAACCTACGAGCAGTACTTC
TRBJ2-1	TRBV9	-	-	CASSVGGAINEQFF	TGTGCCAGCAGCGTAGGTGGGGCCATCAATGAGCAGTTCTTC
TRBJ2-1	TRBV6-5	-	TRBD2	CASSLLAGRYNEQFF	TGTGCCAGCAGCCTCCTAGCGGGACGTTACAATGAGCAGTTCTTC